Listed below are T cell receptor beta chains from one sample, sequenced in a study of shared clonotypes between healthy human individuals. TCRdb's copy holds only in-frame clones and misses some; the assay was immunoSEQ multiplex PCR. This repertoire shows about 1.5 million clones, approximately 96% found once; its top ten account for 1.2%. Specimen: naive CD4+ T cells sorted from blood. The source is a man aged 25 to 40 in good health. Each CDR3 is given with its conserved first and last residue. D genes are given only for firm matches. Size is stated for part of the rows, as once, few or many counts, or as a class when the clone is expanded.

D gene | clone size | J gene | V gene | CDR3 protein | CDR3 DNA
- | - | TRBJ2-7 | TRBV6-6 | CASSARQVTYEQYF | TGTGCCAGCAGTGCCCGACAGGTTACCTACGAGCAGTACTTC
TRBD1 | - | TRBJ2-7 | TRBV28 | CASTRQGARYEQYF | TGTGCCAGCACTCGACAGGGCGCGCGATACGAGCAGTACTTC
- | - | TRBJ2-1 | TRBV6-1 | CASSYYRVEQFF | TGTGCCAGCAGCTACTATCGTGTTGAGCAGTTCTTC
TRBD2 | - | TRBJ2-1 | TRBV5-8 | CASTKAGTPYNEQFF | TGTGCCAGCACCAAAGCGGGAACCCCGTACAATGAGCAGTTCTTC
TRBD2 | - | TRBJ2-6 | TRBV5-5 | CASTYRGLAAVGANVLTF | TGTGCCAGCACCTATAGGGGACTAGCGGCTGTTGGGGCCAACGTCCTGACTTTC
- | - | TRBJ1-3 | TRBV7-9 | CASSAPGPSGNTIYF | TGTGCCAGCAGTGCACCGGGACCCTCTGGAAACACCATATATTTT
- | once | TRBJ2-2 | TRBV2 | CASSGTRDTGELFF | TGTGCCAGCAGCGGCACGCGGGACACCGGGGAGCTGTTTTTT
- | - | TRBJ2-3 | TRBV5-1 | CASSFRGAYWGQYF | TGCGCCAGCAGCTTTAGAGGGGCCTACTGGGGGCAGTATTTT
- | - | TRBJ2-7 | TRBV5-3 | CASSTSSSREQYF | TGTGCCAGCAGCACCTCCAGCTCCCGCGAGCAGTACTTC
- | - | TRBJ1-5 | TRBV28 | CASRAGSNQPQHF | TGTGCCAGCAGAGCAGGGAGCAATCAGCCCCAGCATTTT
- | - | TRBJ2-1 | TRBV5-6 | CASSLPGPSSYNEQFF | TGTGCCAGCAGCTTACCGGGGCCCAGCTCCTACAATGAGCAGTTCTTC
TRBD1 | - | TRBJ1-4 | TRBV2 | CASGRGRYEKLFF | TGTGCCAGTGGGAGGGGGCGTTATGAAAAACTGTTTTTT
- | - | TRBJ2-1 | TRBV18 | CASSLSSYNEQFF | TGTGCCAGCTCTCTGAGCTCCTACAATGAGCAGTTCTTC
TRBD1 | - | TRBJ2-1 | TRBV11-2 | CASSLRDRGFYNEQFF | TGTGCCAGCAGCTTAAGGGACAGGGGGTTCTACAATGAGCAGTTCTTC
TRBD2 | - | TRBJ2-1 | TRBV6-6 | CASRLGEGRPNEQFF | TGTGCCAGCAGACTCGGGGAGGGCCGTCCCAATGAGCAGTTCTTC
TRBD1 | - | TRBJ1-2 | TRBV5-1 | CASSPTGQVGYGYTF | TGCGCCAGCAGCCCCACGGGACAGGTTGGCTATGGCTACACCTTC
TRBD2 | - | TRBJ2-1 | TRBV5-8 | CASSLFGTSHVQFF | TGTGCCAGCAGCTTGTTCGGGACTAGCCATGTGCAGTTCTTC
- | - | TRBJ2-1 | TRBV21-1 | CASSKLEVSYNEQFF | TGTGCCAGCAGCAAACTCGAGGTCTCCTACAATGAGCAGTTCTTC
- | - | TRBJ1-4 | TRBV10-2 | CASSPGLEKLFF | TGCGCCAGCAGTCCAGGACTCGAAAAACTGTTTTTT
TRBD1 | - | TRBJ2-1 | TRBV5-4 | CASSLVVDREQFF | TGTGCCAGCAGCTTGGTGGTGGACAGGGAGCAGTTCTTC
- | once | TRBJ2-7 | TRBV6-1 | CASSVTYEQYF | TGTGCCAGCAGTGTAACCTACGAGCAGTACTTC
TRBD2 | - | TRBJ2-7 | TRBV5-1 | CASSSQGTSGSYEQYF | TGCGCCAGCAGCTCCCAAGGGACTAGCGGATCCTACGAGCAGTACTTC
- | - | TRBJ1-3 | TRBV19 | CASSDGRYSGNTIYF | TGTGCCAGTAGTGATGGACGGTACTCTGGAAACACCATATATTTT
- | - | TRBJ1-2 | TRBV30 | CAWEYRGLYGYTF | TGTGCCTGGGAATACCGGGGCCTCTATGGCTACACCTTC
TRBD1 | - | TRBJ2-7 | TRBV6-1 | CARRPPGQGFYEQYF | TGTGCCAGGAGACCCCCGGGACAGGGGTTCTACGAGCAGTACTTC
TRBD1 | - | TRBJ2-7 | TRBV5-1 | CASSPGTGVGYEQYF | TGCGCCAGCAGCCCAGGGACAGGGGTGGGGTACGAGCAGTACTTC
TRBD2 | - | TRBJ2-5 | TRBV5-1 | CASTEIGIAGSGTQYF | TGCGCCAGCACCGAGATTGGGATAGCGGGATCGGGGACCCAGTACTTC
- | - | TRBJ1-5 | TRBV7-2 | CASTAQGQPQHF | TGTGCCAGCACCGCGCAGGGGCAGCCCCAGCATTTT